This section outlines one T cell receptor (beta chain) sequence together with its context. The source of the sample is a study of T cell responses to AZD1222 COVID-19 vaccine. V lost 7 bases, J lost 0 bases, and 9 bases lay in between. CDR3 size: 12 residues. Germline-derived CDR1 and CDR2 are SQVTM and ANQGSEA. Produced via immunoSEQ multiplex PCR; TCRdb's table is partial and in-frame only. The table shows around 200,000 clones, with 88% occurring only once. This TCR was recovered from an adult who received the AZD1222 COVID-19 vaccine. The chain carries TRBV29-1 and TRBJ1-1; D unresolved. This sample comprised peripheral blood, obtained 28 days after the second AZD1222 dose. CDR3: CSAGRMNTEAFF. The CDR3 DNA follows: TGCAGCGCCGGACGGATGAACACTGAAGCTTTCTTT.